Described below is a single TCR beta chain sequence and its context. Compared with germline, one end of the junction differs, possibly owing to a read error. Germline loops: CDR1 SGHVS, CDR2 FNYEAQ. The CDR3 contains 16 residues. This specimen comes from a study of control samples from healthy donors and cancer patients. Clones were sequenced by immunoSEQ multiplex PCR, and TCRdb holds only the in-frame ones, with some missing. This table holds 150,000 to 200,000 clones, around 90% found once. The source of this sequence is a man younger than 40 in good health. Sequenced material: blood. V gene TRBV7-6 combines with J gene TRBJ2-3; the D gene could be TRBD1 or TRBD2 (6 bases each). The CDR3 sequence: CASSLATGSTPDTQYF. The CDR3 coding sequence is TGTGCCAGCAGCCTAGCGACAGGTTCCACCCCAGATACGCAGTATTTT.